Given below is one T cell receptor beta chain in context. Its target is not known. With V trimmed by 7 bases and J by 5 bases, 6 bases remained unmatched. Germline V CDR1 and CDR2: MDHEN, SYDVKM. The CDR3 is 14 amino acids. These data come from a study of CD8 T cells in ankylosing spondylitis. Study-level findings and limits: A motif in TCR beta, a set of under 10 highly homologous variants, appeared characteristic of ankylosing spondylitis blood.

MiXCR, run by TCRdb on the 5' RACE reads, gives a single entry per CDR3 protein. The sample contains 350,000 to 400,000 distinct CDR3 sequences, more than 20% of which appear only once. V is TRBV28 and J is TRBJ1-5, with 9 bases matching TRBD1. This receptor was taken from a male donor with ankylosing spondylitis or in good health (not recorded which). Sequenced sample: blood, either unsorted or a sorted T cell fraction (not recorded which). CDR3 bases: TGTGCCAGCACCCGGACAGGGGTTGATCAGCCCCAGCATTTT. This sequence encodes CASTRTGVDQPQHF. Using reference TRBV28 and TRBJ1-5 for the parts outside the CDR3, the full variable domain is DVKVTQSSRYLVKRTGEKVFLECVQDMDHENMFWYRQDPGLGLRLIYFSYDVKMKEKGDIPEGYSVSREKKERFSLILESASTNQTSMYLCASTRTGVDQPQHFGDGTRLSIL.